This T cell receptor (beta chain) was found in a study of cytomegalovirus exposure and HLA in healthy donors. General observations from the study: Follow-up analysis seemed to connect common viral pathogens with several of the most significant clusters identified.

The V and J ends lost 6 bases and 2 bases, in that order; junction bases with no gene match: 4. CDR1 is KGHSH, CDR2 LQKENI, per germline. The CDR3 totals 14 residues. The study ran its PCR with 60 Vbeta and 13 Jbeta primers. TCRdb's copy holds only in-frame clones and misses some; the assay was immunoSEQ multiplex PCR. In the table there are some 130,000 clones, roughly 77% of which are singletons. This clone was detected a few times. Its antigen is not identified. This chain joins TRBV18 and TRBJ2-3; TRBD1 matches at 8 bases. This receptor was taken from a man aged 25 to 40 in good health. Sequenced sample: PBMCs. CDR3 sequence reads: CASSTGGTTDTQYF. In DNA form, the CDR3 reads TGTGCCAGCTCCACAGGGGGAACCACAGATACGCAGTATTTT. The full variable domain, in which reference TRBV18 and TRBJ2-3 provide the parts outside the CDR3, is NAGVMQNPRHLVRRRGQEARLRCSPMKGHSHVYWYRQLPEEGLKFMVYLQKENIIDESGMPKERFSAEFPKEGPSILRIQQVVRGDSAAYFCASSTGGTTDTQYFGPGTRLTVL.